This T cell receptor (beta chain) appears in the sequencing data of a study of vaccination and CD4 T cells after COVID-19. General study points: The appearance of a median approximately 90% of reactive clones in convalescent patients occurred only post-vaccination. No early post-infection timepoints were studied, and convalescent patients studied were relatively few.

At the Johns Hopkins FTIC core, DNA taken from cultured CD4+ T cells was sequenced by way of the Oncomine TCR Beta short-read assay. TCRdb redid the calling of the PCR reads with MiXCR, one entry per CDR3 protein. Of roughly 11,000 distinct CDR3 sequences listed, less than 80% are singletons. Treatment of the sample: approximately 9-day PBMC culture with coronavirus spike peptide pools or control peptides (ViraFEST assay). The table lists this clonotype with a count of one. Its specificity is unknown. Germline V gene data show CDR1 as DFQATT and CDR2 as SNEGSKA (reference sequence). This CDR3 comprises 13 residues. The V gene end was trimmed by 5 bases and the J gene end by 5 bases; junction bases not matched to a gene: 6.

The gene calls are TRBV20-1 and TRBJ2-4; TRBD1 matches at 7 bases. Sequencing was carried out using CD4+ T cells from blood, cultured in vitro. This TCR was recovered from a human donor who had recovered from COVID-19. CDR3 region: CSAQQGRENIQYF. In nucleotides, the CDR3 is TGCAGTGCTCAACAGGGGCGGGAAAACATTCAGTACTTC.